This T cell receptor (beta chain) derives from a study of beta chain features in type 1 diabetes. A note on this clone: Its specificity is unknown.

Sorting of CD4+ naive, central memory, regulatory and stem cell-like memory cells was performed via CD45RO/CCR7/CD25/CD127/CD95/CD27. Isolated RNA was reverse transcribed in full, so expressed TCRB transcripts were sequenced. The assay was immunoSEQ multiplex PCR, and TCRdb's table has in-frame clones only and misses some. This sample has about 640,000 clones, with around 12% found just once. The germline V gene encodes CDR1 SGHRS and CDR2 YFSETQ. The CDR3 length is 14 residues. Trimming removed 1 base from V and 0 bases from J, with 7 bases in between. Study-wide points: All four CD4+ subsets of Type 1 diabetes patients contained TCRB CDR3s that were moderately but significantly shorter. The study found fewer insertions and more deletions at VDJ junctions in type 1 diabetes patients.

The sequenced sample consisted of naive CD4+ T cells from blood. The receptor was derived from a man in his thirties or forties with type 1 diabetes. V usage is TRBV5-1 and J usage is TRBJ2-5; a possible D gene is TRBD1 (5 bases). For the CDR3, the DNA is TGCGCCAGCAGCTTGATGACAGACCAAGAGACCCAGTACTTC. Translation gives CASSLMTDQETQYF. Supplemented by reference TRBV5-1 and TRBJ2-5, the full variable domain reads KAGVTQTPRYLIKTRGQQVTLSCSPISGHRSVSWYQQTPGQGLQFLFEYFSETQRNKGNFPGRFSGRQFSNSRSEMNVSTLELGDSALYLCASSLMTDQETQYFGPGTRLLVL.